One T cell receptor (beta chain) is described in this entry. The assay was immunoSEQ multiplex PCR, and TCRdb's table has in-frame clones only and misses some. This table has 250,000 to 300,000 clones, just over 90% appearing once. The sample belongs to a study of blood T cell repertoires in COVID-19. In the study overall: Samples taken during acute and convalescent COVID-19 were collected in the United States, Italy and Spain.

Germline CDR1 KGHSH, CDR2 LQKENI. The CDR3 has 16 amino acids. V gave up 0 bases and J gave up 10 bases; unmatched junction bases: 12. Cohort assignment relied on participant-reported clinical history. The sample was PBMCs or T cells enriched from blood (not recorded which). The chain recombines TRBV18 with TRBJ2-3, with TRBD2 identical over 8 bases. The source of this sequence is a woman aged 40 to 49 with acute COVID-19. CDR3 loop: CASSPPAGGQVESQYF. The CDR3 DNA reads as TGTGCCAGCTCACCACCGGCGGGGGGCCAAGTTGAGTCGCAGTATTTT.